Each of the 11 T cell receptor beta chains below was sequenced from the same sample in a study of blood T cells in healthy people across ages. Primers used in a second PCR of roughly 6 to 11 cycles were a sample-barcoded 5' primer and a J-beta primer mix. TCRdb redid the calling of the 5' RACE reads with MiXCR, one entry per CDR3 protein. The top ten hold over 15% of the sample, which has hundreds of thousands of distinct CDR3 sequences, about 30% seen once. Sequencing was performed on blood. The receptors stem from an elderly woman in good health.

The sample holds one count of this clonotype. A single base separates this from a much larger clone, so it may be a read error. The chain couples TRBV20-1 to TRBJ2-1, with a tentative D call TRBD2 (5 bases). V shed 2 bases and J shed 11 bases, with 22 bases lying between them. The germline gives CDR1 DFQATT, CDR2 SNEGSKA (reference sequence). CDR3 length equals 15 residues. Here the CDR3 DNA reads TGCAGTGCTAGACCTCCTAGCCCCAACGGCGGTAAGCAGTTCTTC. Protein: CSARPPSPNGGKQFF.

This clonotype turned up a few times. The chain has TRBV7-2 and TRBJ1-1; 7 bases map to TRBD1. This CDR3 has 17 residues. Trimming cost V 5 bases and J 1 base; bases outside gene matches: 13. Germline values: CDR1 SGHTA, CDR2 FQGNSA. The CDR3 loop reads CASSPRSTTGSNTEAFF. Written as DNA, the CDR3 is TGTGCCAGCAGCCCCAGGAGTACGACAGGGTCGAACACTGAAGCTTTCTTT.

This clonotype has just a few counts. The V gene is TRBV5-1, the J gene TRBJ1-1; D remains ambiguous. Per germline, CDR1 SGHRS and CDR2 YFSETQ. This CDR3 is 14 amino acids long. V lost 0 bases, J lost 4 bases, and 10 bases lay in between. The CDR3 loop reads CASSLDRSSTEAFF. The CDR3 DNA reads as TGCGCCAGCAGCTTGGACAGATCGAGCACTGAAGCTTTCTTT.

The sample holds a few counts of this clonotype. CDR3: CASSPSFNGDTEAFF. DNA of the CDR3: TGTGCCAGCAGCCCGTCCTTTAACGGGGACACTGAAGCTTTCTTT. V usage is TRBV14 and J usage is TRBJ1-1; D is ambiguous. Germline V gives CDR1 SGHDN, CDR2 FVKESK. The CDR3 length is 15 residues. V lost 4 bases and J 3 bases, leaving 15 bases between the germline ends.

This clonotype was counted many times. The chain joins TRBV5-1 to TRBJ2-7; D remains ambiguous. The CDR3 is made up of 14 amino acids. Germline CDR1 and CDR2: SGHRS and YFSETQ. V was pared by 7 bases and J by 0 bases, with 14 bases between. As DNA, the CDR3 is TGCGCCAGCGGAAAGGACGGAAGCTCCTACGAGCAGTACTTC. Translating it yields CASGKDGSSYEQYF.

This clonotype has a count of ten or more. The chain links TRBV12-3 or TRBV12-4 to TRBJ1-1, with TRBD1 as a possible D gene (5 bases). Trimming shortened V by 7 bases and J by 1 base, and 22 bases separated the two germline ends. This CDR3 is 17 amino acids long. CDR3 region: CASTPNFRTRGNTEAFF. CDR3 DNA: TGTGCCAGCACCCCTAACTTCCGGACAAGGGGGAACACTGAAGCTTTCTTT.

This clonotype was recorded many times. The chain recombines TRBV20-1 with TRBJ2-3; 9 bases are a match to TRBD2. With V trimmed by 3 bases and J by 3 bases, 7 bases remained unmatched. The CDR3 covers 15 residues. Germline-derived CDR1 and CDR2 are DFQATT and SNEGSKA (reference sequence). Here the CDR3 reads CSASRAGGTTDTQYF. Written as DNA, the CDR3 is TGCAGTGCTAGCAGGGCGGGGGGGACAACAGATACGCAGTATTTT.

This clonotype was seen more than once but under ten times. It may be a read error: a sequence one base away is much more abundant. The chain links TRBV7-3 to TRBJ1-2, with a weak D call TRBD1 (6 bases). With 1 base removed from V and 6 bases from J, the gap between germline ends came to 9 bases. This CDR3 region has 13 residues. Germline lookup yields CDR1 SGHTA and CDR2 FQGTGA. The CDR3 loop reads CASSLNRAHGYTF. DNA of the CDR3: TGTGCCAGCAGCTTAAACAGGGCCCATGGCTACACCTTC.

This clonotype has a handful of counts. The rearrangement joins TRBV7-8 to TRBJ1-3, with 9 nucleotides matching TRBD1. J was trimmed by 7 bases and V by 5 bases; bases with no gene match: 6. Germline CDR1 SGHVS, CDR2 FQNEAQ. The CDR3 has 14 amino acids. Here the CDR3 reads CASSQRGQGNTIYF. CDR3 in DNA: TGTGCCAGCAGCCAACGAGGACAGGGGAACACCATATATTTT.

This chain connects TRBV20-1 to TRBJ2-5; D might be TRBD1 or TRBD2, each matching 6 bases. Trimming left V 3 bases short and J 4 bases short, with 24 bases between. From germline, CDR1 is DFQATT and CDR2 SNEGSKA (reference sequence). The CDR3 spans 17 residues. CDR3 DNA sequence: TGCAGTGCTAGTGACGACAGTGAATCGGGGGCTGGAGAGACCCAGTACTTC. Translated, it gives CSASDDSESGAGETQYF.

This chain joins TRBV7-2 and TRBJ2-5, with D uncertain. This CDR3 contains 17 residues. Trimming cost V 3 bases and J 1 base, with 18 bases left between them. Per the germline V gene, CDR1 is SGHTA and CDR2 is FQGNSA. The chain's CDR3 is CASSLSTATDPQETQYF. CDR3 sequence (DNA): TGTGCCAGCAGCTTGTCGACCGCCACTGACCCCCAAGAGACCCAGTACTTC. The whole variable domain, filled in from reference TRBV7-2 and TRBJ2-5, reads GAGVSQSPSNKVTEKGKDVELRCDPISGHTALYWYRQSLGQGLEFLIYFQGNSAPDKSGLPSDRFSAERTGGSVSTLTIQRTQQEDSAVYLCASSLSTATDPQETQYFGPGTRLLVL.